The source of this TCR beta chain is a study of blood T cell repertoires in COVID-19. Measured with immunoSEQ multiplex PCR; TCRdb has only the in-frame clones, and not every one. Of roughly 87,000 clones listed, around 88% were seen once; the top ten hold under 8.5%. The origin of this receptor is a man aged 50 to 59 with active COVID-19. Sequenced sample: peripheral blood.

CDR3 region: CASTSSGGGYNEQFF. The CDR3, as DNA: TGTGCCAGCACCTCTAGCGGGGGGGGCTACAATGAGCAGTTCTTC. The genes are TRBV28 and TRBJ2-1; 12 bases fit TRBD2. The CDR3 consists of 15 residues. The junction had 4 bases not matched to a gene; V was cut back by 7 bases and J by 3 bases. The germline gives CDR1 MDHEN, CDR2 SYDVKM.